These 12 T cell receptor beta chains were sequenced from one sample in a study of blood T cell repertoires in COVID-19. Repertoires were generated with immunoSEQ multiplex PCR, while TCRdb's copy carries only in-frame clones and drops some. This sample carries around 250,000 clones, 91% of them seen once, and the ten largest clones take 0.95% to 1.5%. Sequencing was done on a sample of PBMCs or T cells enriched from blood (not recorded which). These TCRs come from a human donor in a cohort exposed to, infected with or recovered from COVID-19 (not recorded which). The donor label of this sample is uncertain.

The chain links TRBV6-2 or TRBV6-3 to TRBJ2-3, with 10 positions matching TRBD2. With 5 bases clipped from V and 10 bases from J, the junction kept 3 bases outside the gene matches. The germline V gene has CDR1 MNHEY and CDR2 SVGEGT. The length of the CDR3 is 12 residues. This CDR3 is CASSTSGAAQYF. In nucleotides, the CDR3 is TGTGCCAGCAGTACTAGCGGGGCAGCGCAGTATTTT.

V gene TRBV2 combines with J gene TRBJ2-1, with 9 bases identical to TRBD1. This CDR3 has 13 amino acids. Per the germline V gene, CDR1 is SNHLY and CDR2 is FYNNEI. The ends lost 7 bases at V and 5 bases at J; junction bases unmatched: 3. The CDR3 loop is CASKGQGHNEQFF. The CDR3 DNA reads as TGTGCCAGCAAGGGACAGGGACACAATGAGCAGTTCTTC.

The chain couples TRBV29-1 to TRBJ1-2; D possibly corresponds to TRBD1 (5 bases). CDR3 length: 16 amino acids. V lost 0 bases, J lost 0 bases, and 14 bases lay in between. Germline V gives CDR1 SQVTM, CDR2 ANQGSEA. The CDR3 spells CSVEEEGGTSNYGYTF. DNA of the CDR3: TGCAGCGTTGAAGAGGAGGGAGGGACTTCTAACTATGGCTACACCTTC.

The V gene is TRBV5-4, the J gene TRBJ1-2; D remains unclear. Germline V gene lookup returns CDR1 SGHNT and CDR2 YYREEE (reference sequence). Trimming left V 0 bases short and J 8 bases short, with 11 bases between. The CDR3 runs 13 residues. The CDR3 coding sequence is TGTGCCAGCAGCTTGGCCGGCGCGGGAGGCTACACCTTC. Amino acids: CASSLAGAGGYTF.

The V gene is TRBV19, the J gene TRBJ2-7; D might be TRBD1 (6 bases). V was cut by 4 bases and J by 5 bases, with 18 bases left in between. The CDR3 is 15 residues long. CDR1 is LNHDA, CDR2 SQIVND, per germline (reference sequence). The CDR3 region is CASSTTGYAPHEQYF. As DNA, the CDR3 is TGTGCCAGTAGTACTACAGGGTACGCTCCCCACGAGCAGTACTTC.

The rearrangement uses TRBV9 and TRBJ1-1; a weak D match, TRBD1 (6 bases). There are 15 residues in the CDR3. Germline V gene sequence: CDR1 SGDLS, CDR2 YYNGEE. V was pared by 4 bases and J by 4 bases, with 17 bases between. CDR3 sequence: CASSPQGGLSTEAFF. The CDR3 coding sequence is TGTGCCAGCAGCCCACAGGGTGGTTTGAGCACTGAAGCTTTCTTT.

The CDR3: CASSKEDDRAAEANEKLFF. CDR3 DNA sequence: TGTGCCAGCAGCAAAGAGGATGACAGGGCGGCTGAGGCTAATGAAAAACTGTTTTTT. This chain links TRBV21-1 with TRBJ1-4; the table's D call, TRBD1, has no DNA check behind it. TRBV21-1 counts as a pseudogene. The CDR3 consists of 19 residues.

J is TRBJ1-6 and V is TRBV5-1, with 7 nucleotides matching TRBD1. The germline V gene has CDR1 SGHRS and CDR2 YFSETQ. This CDR3 is 14 amino acids long. The V gene end was trimmed by 4 bases and the J gene end by 6 bases; junction bases not matched to a gene: 4. Here the CDR3 reads CASSPGQFNSPLHF. CDR3 sequence (DNA): TGCGCCAGCAGCCCGGGACAGTTTAATTCACCCCTCCACTTT.

Points on this clone: Other DNA sequences within the sample encode an identical CDR3. The J gene is TRBJ1-1, the V gene TRBV2; D not resolved. Germline-derived CDR1 and CDR2 are SNHLY and FYNNEI. The CDR3 has 14 amino acids. Trimming cost V 1 base and J 0 bases, with 6 bases left between them. The CDR3 sequence is CASSEGQLNTEAFF. CDR3 sequence (DNA): TGTGCCAGCAGTGAAGGGCAGTTGAACACTGAAGCTTTCTTT.

The chain employs TRBV5-6 and TRBJ2-1, with D maybe TRBD1 (5 bases). The CDR3 loop spans 15 amino acids. V lost 1 base, J lost 5 bases, and 13 bases lay in between. CDR1 SGHDT and CDR2 YYEEEE come from the germline V gene. CDR3 coding DNA: TGTGCCAGCAGCTTGAGTCAGGGAAGAAACAATGAGCAGTTCTTC. This sequence encodes CASSLSQGRNNEQFF.

The chain couples TRBV9 to TRBJ2-1; TRBD2 aligns across 7 bases. Trimming cost V 0 bases and J 3 bases; bases outside gene matches: 3. This CDR3 region has 15 residues. Germline values: CDR1 SGDLS, CDR2 YYNGEE. The CDR3 sequence is CASSVGEGRYNEQFF. In DNA form, the CDR3 reads TGTGCCAGCAGCGTAGGGGAGGGCCGCTACAATGAGCAGTTCTTC.

The table lists this clone with a few counts. The V call is TRBV10-2, the J call TRBJ2-3; D gene uncertain. CDR3 size: 14 residues. V lost 5 bases, J lost 4 bases, and 13 bases lay in between. Germline V lookup: CDR1 WSHSY, CDR2 SAAADI. The CDR3 sequence is CASSYPLEPDTQYF. CDR3 bases: TGCGCCAGCAGTTACCCCCTGGAGCCAGATACGCAGTATTTT.